This TCR beta chain was recovered during a study of cytomegalovirus exposure and HLA in healthy donors. For the study at large: Most genotyped donors, 75% to 85% of about 400, had Caucasian-associated genetic ancestry. General study points: Because they were indistinguishable, some V segments, including TRBV6-2 and TRBV6-3, were excluded. Most TCRs appeared rarely, but some public TCRs recurred in many donors. An assumption of roughly uniform sequencing depth across donors underlay the presence/absence analyses.

Germline V gene lookup returns CDR1 SGHRS and CDR2 YFSETQ. There are 14 residues in the CDR3. Losses at the gene ends were 5 bases for V and 0 bases for J; bases not matched to a gene: 4. Primers included in the PCR were 60 Vbeta and 13 Jbeta primers. Profiled with immunoSEQ multiplex PCR; TCRdb holds only in-frame clones, not every one. This sample has 50,000 to 65,000 clones, with more than 60% found just once. This clone was recorded a few times. Its antigen is undetermined. Material for sequencing was PBMCs. V usage is TRBV5-1 and J usage is TRBJ1-2; the match to TRBD1 covers 7 bases. This receptor was taken from a woman between 40 and 50 years old in good health and CMV-seropositive. The CDR3 region is CASRGQATNYGYTF. CDR3 DNA sequence: TGCGCCAGCAGAGGACAGGCGACTAACTATGGCTACACCTTC.